This T cell receptor beta chain stems from a study of T cell changes during pregnancy in multiple sclerosis. The data were produced by immunoSEQ multiplex PCR, yet TCRdb's version contains in-frame clones alone and is incomplete. Counted here are 85,000 to 130,000 clones, about 90% occurring once; the ten biggest clones make up less than 2%. The receptor's source is a female donor with multiple sclerosis, enrolled in a pregnancy study. The specimen was peripheral blood, collected before pregnancy.

CDR3 sequence: CASRHGLAGGMGNEQFF. In DNA, the CDR3 is TGCGCCAGCAGACACGGACTAGCGGGGGGAATGGGAAATGAGCAGTTCTTC. The J gene is TRBJ2-1, the V gene TRBV5-1; 14 bases line up with TRBD2. The CDR3 is 17 residues long. The V and J ends lost 5 bases and 7 bases, in that order; junction bases with no gene match: 11. Germline V gene data show CDR1 as SGHRS and CDR2 as YFSETQ.